This T cell receptor (beta chain) is from a study of cytomegalovirus exposure and HLA in healthy donors. Study-wide points: The study found most TCR sequences rare, yet found some public TCRs in many donors. In vitro, a few CMV-associated chains proved specific for CMV antigens. Cytomegalovirus-associated status was assigned to approximately 160 TCR beta chains.

The table came from immunoSEQ multiplex PCR; TCRdb's copy has only in-frame clones and leaves some out. The sample includes about 160,000 clones, approximately 80% of them seen just once. The CDR3 consists of 16 residues. V lost 0 bases, J lost 6 bases, and 7 bases stayed unmatched. Per the germline V gene, CDR1 is LGHNA and CDR2 is YNFKEQ. A few counts support this clone. Its specificity is not known. This chain joins TRBV4-2 and TRBJ1-5, with TRBD1 matching over 8 bases. This TCR derives from a young man in good health and CMV-seropositive. Sequences were obtained from PBMCs. This CDR3 reads CASSQDRTGYSQPQHF. DNA of the CDR3: TGTGCCAGCAGCCAAGACCGGACAGGGTACAGTCAGCCCCAGCATTTT.